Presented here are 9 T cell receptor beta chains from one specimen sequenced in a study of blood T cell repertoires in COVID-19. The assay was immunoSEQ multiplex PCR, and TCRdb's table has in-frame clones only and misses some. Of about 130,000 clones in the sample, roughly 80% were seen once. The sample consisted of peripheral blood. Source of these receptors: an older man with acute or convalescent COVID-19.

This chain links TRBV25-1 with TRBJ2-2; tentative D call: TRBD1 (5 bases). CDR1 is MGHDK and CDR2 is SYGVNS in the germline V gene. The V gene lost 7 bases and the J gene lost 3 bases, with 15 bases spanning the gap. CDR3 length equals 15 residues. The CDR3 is CASKVRGSDTGELFF. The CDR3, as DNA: TGTGCCAGCAAGGTAAGGGGCAGTGACACCGGGGAGCTGTTTTTT.

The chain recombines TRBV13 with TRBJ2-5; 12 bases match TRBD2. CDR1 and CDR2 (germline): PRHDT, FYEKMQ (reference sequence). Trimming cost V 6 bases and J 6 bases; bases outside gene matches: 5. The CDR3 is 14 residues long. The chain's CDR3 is CASSLGTSGQTQYF. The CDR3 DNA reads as TGTGCCAGCAGTCTAGGGACTAGCGGGCAGACCCAGTACTTC.

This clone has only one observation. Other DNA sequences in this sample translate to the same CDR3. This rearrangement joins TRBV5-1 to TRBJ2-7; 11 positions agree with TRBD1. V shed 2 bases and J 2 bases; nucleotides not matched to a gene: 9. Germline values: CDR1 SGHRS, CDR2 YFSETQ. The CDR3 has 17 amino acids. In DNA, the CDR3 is TGCGCCAGCAGCTTAGCGCGGGGGACAGGGGGAACCTACGAGCAGTACTTC. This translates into CASSLARGTGGTYEQYF.

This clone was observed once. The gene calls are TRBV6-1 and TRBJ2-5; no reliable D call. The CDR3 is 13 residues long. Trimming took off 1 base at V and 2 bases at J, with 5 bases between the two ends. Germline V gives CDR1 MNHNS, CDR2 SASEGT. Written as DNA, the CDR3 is TGTGCCAGCAGTGAAGACAGACAAGAGACCCAGTACTTC. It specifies CASSEDRQETQYF.

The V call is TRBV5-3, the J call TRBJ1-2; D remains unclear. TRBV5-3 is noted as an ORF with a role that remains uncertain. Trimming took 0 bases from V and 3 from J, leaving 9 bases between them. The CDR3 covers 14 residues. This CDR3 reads CARSLGRVDYGYTF. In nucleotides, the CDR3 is TGTGCCAGAAGCTTGGGACGGGTAGACTATGGCTACACCTTC.

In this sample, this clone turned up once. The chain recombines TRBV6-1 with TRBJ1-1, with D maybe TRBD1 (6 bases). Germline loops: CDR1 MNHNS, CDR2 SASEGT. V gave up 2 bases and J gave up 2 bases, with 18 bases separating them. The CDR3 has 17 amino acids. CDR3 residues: CASSERGGGSRNTEAFF. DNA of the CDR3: TGTGCCAGCAGTGAAAGAGGGGGAGGGAGCAGAAACACTGAAGCTTTCTTT.

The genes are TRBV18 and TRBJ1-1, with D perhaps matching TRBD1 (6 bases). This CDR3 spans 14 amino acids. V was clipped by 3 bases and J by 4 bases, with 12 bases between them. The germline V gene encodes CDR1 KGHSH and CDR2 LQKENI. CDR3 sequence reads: CASSPQGQSTEAFF. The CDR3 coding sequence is TGTGCCAGCTCACCCCAGGGGCAGAGCACTGAAGCTTTCTTT.

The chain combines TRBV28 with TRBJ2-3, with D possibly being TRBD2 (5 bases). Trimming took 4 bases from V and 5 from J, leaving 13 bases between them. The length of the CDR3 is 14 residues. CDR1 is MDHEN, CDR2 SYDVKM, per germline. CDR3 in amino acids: CASSWEREEDTQYF. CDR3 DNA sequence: TGTGCCAGCAGTTGGGAGAGGGAAGAAGATACGCAGTATTTT.

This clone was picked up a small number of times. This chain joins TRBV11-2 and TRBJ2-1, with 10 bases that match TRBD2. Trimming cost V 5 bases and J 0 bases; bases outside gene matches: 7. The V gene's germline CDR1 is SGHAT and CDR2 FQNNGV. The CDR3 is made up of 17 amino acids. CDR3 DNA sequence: TGTGCCAGCAGCCCTCTAGCGGGGGCTAGCTCCTACAATGAGCAGTTCTTC. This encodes CASSPLAGASSYNEQFF.